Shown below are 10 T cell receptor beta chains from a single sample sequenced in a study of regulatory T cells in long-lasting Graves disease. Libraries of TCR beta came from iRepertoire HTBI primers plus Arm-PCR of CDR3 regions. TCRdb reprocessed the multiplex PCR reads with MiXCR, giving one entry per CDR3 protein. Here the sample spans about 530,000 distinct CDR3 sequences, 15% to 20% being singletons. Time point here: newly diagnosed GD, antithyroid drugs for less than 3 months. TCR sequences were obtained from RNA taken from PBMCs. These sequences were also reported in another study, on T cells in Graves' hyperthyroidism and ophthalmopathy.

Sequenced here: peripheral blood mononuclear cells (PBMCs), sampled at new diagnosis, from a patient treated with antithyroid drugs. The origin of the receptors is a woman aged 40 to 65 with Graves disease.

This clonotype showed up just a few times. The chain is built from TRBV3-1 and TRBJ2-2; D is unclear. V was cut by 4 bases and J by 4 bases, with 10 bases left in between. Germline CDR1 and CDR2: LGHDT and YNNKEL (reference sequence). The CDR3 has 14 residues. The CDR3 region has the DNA TGTGCCAGCAGCCCCTACGGGTTCACCGGGGAGCTGTTTTTT. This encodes CASSPYGFTGELFF.

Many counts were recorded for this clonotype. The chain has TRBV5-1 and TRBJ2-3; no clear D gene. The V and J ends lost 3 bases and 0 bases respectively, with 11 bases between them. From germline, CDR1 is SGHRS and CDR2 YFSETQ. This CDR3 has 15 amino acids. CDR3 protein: CASSSLTGSTDTQYF. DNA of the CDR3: TGCGCCAGCAGCTCGTTGACGGGTAGCACAGATACGCAGTATTTT.

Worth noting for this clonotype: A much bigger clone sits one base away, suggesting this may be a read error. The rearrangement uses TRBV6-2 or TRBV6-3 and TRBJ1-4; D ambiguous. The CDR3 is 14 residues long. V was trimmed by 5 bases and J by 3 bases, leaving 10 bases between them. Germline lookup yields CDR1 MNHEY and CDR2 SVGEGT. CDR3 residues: CASSKGSANEKLFF. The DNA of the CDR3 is TGTGCCAGCAGTAAAGGCTCGGCTAATGAAAAACTGTTTTTT.

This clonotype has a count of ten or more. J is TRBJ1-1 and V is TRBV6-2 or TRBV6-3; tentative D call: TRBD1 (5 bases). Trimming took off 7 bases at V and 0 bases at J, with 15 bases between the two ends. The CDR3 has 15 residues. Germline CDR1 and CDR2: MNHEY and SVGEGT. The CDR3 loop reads CASNEGPGMNTEAFF. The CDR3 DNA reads TGTGCCAGCAACGAGGGGCCGGGGATGAACACTGAAGCTTTCTTT.

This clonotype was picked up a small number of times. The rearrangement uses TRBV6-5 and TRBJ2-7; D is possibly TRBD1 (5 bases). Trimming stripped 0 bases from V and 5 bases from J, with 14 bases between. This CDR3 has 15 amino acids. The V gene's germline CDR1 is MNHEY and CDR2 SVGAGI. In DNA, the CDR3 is TGTGCCAGCAGTTACTCGAAAGTCAGGGCTAACGAGCAGTACTTC. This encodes CASSYSKVRANEQYF.

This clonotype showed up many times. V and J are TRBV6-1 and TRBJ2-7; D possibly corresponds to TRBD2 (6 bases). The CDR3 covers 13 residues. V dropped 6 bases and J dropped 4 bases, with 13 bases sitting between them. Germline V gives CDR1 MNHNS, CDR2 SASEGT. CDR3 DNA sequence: TGTGCCAGCAGCCCGGGACTTACTTACGAGCAGTACTTC. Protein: CASSPGLTYEQYF.

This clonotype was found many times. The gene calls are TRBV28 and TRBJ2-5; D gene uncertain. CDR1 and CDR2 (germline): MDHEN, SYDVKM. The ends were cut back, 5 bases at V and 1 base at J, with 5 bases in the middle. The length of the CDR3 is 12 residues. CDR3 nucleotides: TGTGCCAGCAGTGTTAGCCAAGAGACCCAGTACTTC. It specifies CASSVSQETQYF.

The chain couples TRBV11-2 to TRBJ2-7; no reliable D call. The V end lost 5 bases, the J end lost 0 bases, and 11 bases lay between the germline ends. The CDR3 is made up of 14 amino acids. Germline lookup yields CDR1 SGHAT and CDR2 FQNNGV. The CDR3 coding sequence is TGTGCCAGCAGCCTTCAATGGACCTCCTACGAGCAGTACTTC. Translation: CASSLQWTSYEQYF.

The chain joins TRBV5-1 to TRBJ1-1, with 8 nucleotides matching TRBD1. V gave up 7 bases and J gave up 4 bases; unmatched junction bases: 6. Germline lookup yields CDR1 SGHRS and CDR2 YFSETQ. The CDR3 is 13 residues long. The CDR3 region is CASGEQGVTEAFF. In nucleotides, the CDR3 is TGCGCCAGCGGCGAACAGGGGGTCACTGAAGCTTTCTTT.

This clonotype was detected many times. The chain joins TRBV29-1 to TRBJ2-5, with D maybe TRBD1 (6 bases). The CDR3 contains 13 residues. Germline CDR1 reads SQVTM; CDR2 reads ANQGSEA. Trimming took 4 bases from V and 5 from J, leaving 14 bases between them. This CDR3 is CSVARGIGETQYF. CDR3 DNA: TGCAGCGTTGCCAGGGGAATAGGGGAGACCCAGTACTTC.